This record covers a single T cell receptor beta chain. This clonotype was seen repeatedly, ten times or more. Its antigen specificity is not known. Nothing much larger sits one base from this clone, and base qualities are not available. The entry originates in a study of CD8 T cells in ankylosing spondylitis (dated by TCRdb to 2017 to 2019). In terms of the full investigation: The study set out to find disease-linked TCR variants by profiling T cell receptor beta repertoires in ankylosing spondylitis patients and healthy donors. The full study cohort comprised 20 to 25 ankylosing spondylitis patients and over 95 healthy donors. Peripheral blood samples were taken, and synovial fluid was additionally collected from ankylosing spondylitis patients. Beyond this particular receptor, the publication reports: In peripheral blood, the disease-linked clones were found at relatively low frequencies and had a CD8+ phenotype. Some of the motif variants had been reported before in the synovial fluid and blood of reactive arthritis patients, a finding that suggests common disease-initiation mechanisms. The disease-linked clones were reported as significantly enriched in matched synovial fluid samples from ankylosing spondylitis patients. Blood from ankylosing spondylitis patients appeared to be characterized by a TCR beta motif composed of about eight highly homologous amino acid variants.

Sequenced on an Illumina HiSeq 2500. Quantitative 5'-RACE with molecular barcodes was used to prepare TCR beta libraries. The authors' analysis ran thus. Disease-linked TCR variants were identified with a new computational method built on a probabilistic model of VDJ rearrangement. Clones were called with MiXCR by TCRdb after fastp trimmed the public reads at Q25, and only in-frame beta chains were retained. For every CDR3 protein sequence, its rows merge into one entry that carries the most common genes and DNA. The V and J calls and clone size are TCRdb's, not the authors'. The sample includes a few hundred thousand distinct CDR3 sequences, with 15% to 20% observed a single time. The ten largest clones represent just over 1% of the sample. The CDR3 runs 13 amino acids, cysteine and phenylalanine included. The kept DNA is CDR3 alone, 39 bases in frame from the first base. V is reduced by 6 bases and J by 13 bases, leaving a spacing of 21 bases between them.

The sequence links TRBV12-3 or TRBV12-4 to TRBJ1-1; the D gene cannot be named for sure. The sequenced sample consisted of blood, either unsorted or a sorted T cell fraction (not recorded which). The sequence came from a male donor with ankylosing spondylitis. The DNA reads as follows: TGTGCCAGCAGCCTAAACGGGGTGTATAGGTGTTTCTTT. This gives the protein CASSLNGVYRCFF.